This entry lists 25 T cell receptor beta chains sequenced from one sample in a study of T cells in Graves' hyperthyroidism and ophthalmopathy. TCR beta CDR3 regions were amplified from RNA transcripts. Initially, a first-round RT-PCR of the TCR CDR3 employed the HTBI primer set. TCRdb re-called the multiplex PCR reads through MiXCR, storing one row per CDR3 protein. The sample has about 640,000 distinct CDR3 sequences, roughly 20% seen once. Source material: blood. The receptors shown here come from a man between 25 and 39 years old with Graves' ophthalmopathy.

Only a few counts were recorded for this clonotype. The chain employs TRBV20-1 and TRBJ2-5; no reliable D call. This CDR3 region has 12 residues. Trimming cost V 6 bases and J 0 bases, with 8 bases left between them. Germline V gene sequence: CDR1 DFQATT, CDR2 SNEGSKA (reference sequence). In nucleotides, the CDR3 is TGCAGTGCCCTGGACCACCAAGAGACCCAGTACTTC. Protein: CSALDHQETQYF.

This sequence joins TRBV12-3 or TRBV12-4 and TRBJ1-1; 9 bases are a match to TRBD1. The CDR3 is made up of 17 amino acids. Trimming took 1 base from V and 1 from J; bases not matched to a gene: 7. The CDR3 protein is CASSLGLTGGPNTEAFF. In DNA form, the CDR3 reads TGTGCCAGCAGTTTAGGGCTCACAGGGGGCCCGAACACTGAAGCTTTCTTT.

This chain joins TRBV15 and TRBJ2-1; 9 bases map to TRBD2. This CDR3 has 16 residues. V dropped 5 bases and J dropped 7; count of bases not matched to a gene: 12. Looked up from germline, CDR1 is LNHNV and CDR2 is YYDKDF (reference sequence). This chain's CDR3 is CATSRRSSGKENEQFF. The CDR3 coding sequence is TGTGCCACCAGCCGAAGGTCTAGCGGGAAGGAGAATGAGCAGTTCTTC.

V usage is TRBV7-9 and J usage is TRBJ1-2; 9 bases match TRBD1. J gave up 3 bases and V 3 bases, and 5 bases lay outside the gene matches. Germline CDR1 and CDR2: SEHNR and FQNEAQ (reference sequence). This CDR3 has 15 residues. The CDR3, as DNA: TGTGCCAGCAGCTTCAGACAGGGGGGCGACTATGGCTACACCTTC. Protein: CASSFRQGGDYGYTF.

A few counts support this clonotype. The chain employs TRBV2 and TRBJ2-1; 7 positions match TRBD2. Germline CDR1 SNHLY, CDR2 FYNNEI. V trimming: 4 bases; J trimming: 5 bases; junction bases outside the gene matches: 11. This CDR3 is built from 16 residues. CDR3 coding DNA: TGTGCCAGCAGTGGGCGGGAGCTTCCCTATAACAATGAGCAGTTCTTC. It encodes CASSGRELPYNNEQFF.

This clonotype was seen a handful of times. The chain uses TRBV10-3 and TRBJ1-3, with D perhaps TRBD1 (5 bases). Looked up from germline, CDR1 is ENHRY and CDR2 is SYGVKD. This CDR3 comprises 15 residues. The V and J ends lost 3 bases and 2 bases respectively, with 11 bases between them. DNA for the CDR3: TGTGCCATCAGTGACCCTGCCAGGGCTGGAAACACCATATATTTT. Amino acids: CAISDPARAGNTIYF.

Concerning this clonotype: A much larger clone is a single base away; this may be a read error. It is likely a read error, because the conserved phenylalanine at the end of the CDR3 is missing. The chain employs TRBV28 and TRBJ1-2; 8 bases are shared with TRBD1. V dropped 4 bases and J dropped 3; count of bases not matched to a gene: 7. Germline V CDR1 and CDR2: MDHEN, SYDVKM. The CDR3 extends over 15 amino acids. The CDR3 DNA sequence: TGTGCCAGCAGTTGGCCCGACAGGGGCCACTATGGCTACACCTCC. This encodes CASSWPDRGHYGYTS.

This clonotype was observed at least ten times. This sequence joins TRBV5-1 and TRBJ2-1; 9 bases are shared with TRBD1. The CDR3 runs to 15 residues. V shed 4 bases and J 3 bases; nucleotides not matched to a gene: 5. The germline V gene encodes CDR1 SGHRS and CDR2 YFSETQ. The CDR3 protein is CASSRGQGVYNEQFF. CDR3 DNA sequence: TGCGCCAGCAGCAGGGGACAGGGAGTCTACAATGAGCAGTTCTTC. The variable domain in full, with the rest retrieved from reference TRBV5-1 and TRBJ2-1, is KAGVTQTPRYLIKTRGQQVTLSCSPISGHRSVSWYQQTPGQGLQFLFEYFSETQRNKGNFPGRFSGRQFSNSRSEMNVSTLELGDSALYLCASSRGQGVYNEQFFGPGTRLTVL.

The J gene is TRBJ1-2, the V gene TRBV28; 7 nucleotides match TRBD1. The CDR3 spans 16 residues. The V segment lost 3 bases and the J segment 1 base; nucleotides outside the gene matches: 8. In germline, CDR1 is MDHEN, CDR2 SYDVKM. The CDR3 coding sequence is TGTGCCAGCAGTTTGAGAGGGGGCAACTTTAACTATGGCTACACCTTC. It codes for CASSLRGGNFNYGYTF.

This chain links TRBV7-9 with TRBJ2-5, with D perhaps matching TRBD2 (5 bases). V dropped 5 bases and J dropped 3 bases, with 16 bases sitting between them. The CDR3 has 15 amino acids. Looked up from germline, CDR1 is SEHNR and CDR2 is FQNEAQ (reference sequence). CDR3 DNA: TGTGCCAGCAGCCCCCGGGGAGCGGCCGAAGAGACCCAGTACTTC. Protein: CASSPRGAAEETQYF.

This clonotype was detected many times. DNA for the CDR3: TGTGCCAGCTCACCACAGTCCGACAGAGGGTCCGGTGGCTACACCTTC. Its translation is CASSPQSDRGSGGYTF. The chain has TRBV18 and TRBJ1-2; possible D gene TRBD1, 5 bases. Germline V gives CDR1 KGHSH, CDR2 LQKENI. Trimming pared 1 base from V and 7 bases from J, leaving 19 bases between. The CDR3 has 16 residues.

This clonotype turned up a few times. J is TRBJ2-2 and V is TRBV7-9, with 9 positions matching TRBD1. The CDR3 covers 17 residues. The V and J ends lost 5 bases and 1 base, in that order; junction bases with no gene match: 8. In germline, CDR1 is SEHNR, CDR2 FQNEAQ (reference sequence). The CDR3 DNA sequence: TGTGCCAGCAGCCACTCCCAGGGACAGGGGAACACCGGGGAGCTGTTTTTT. This sequence encodes CASSHSQGQGNTGELFF.

The chain combines TRBV5-6 with TRBJ2-1, with D perhaps being TRBD1 or TRBD2 (5 bases each). V was trimmed by 4 bases and J by 9 bases, leaving 11 bases between them. The length of the CDR3 is 12 residues. Germline V lookup: CDR1 SGHDT, CDR2 YYEEEE. CDR3 coding DNA: TGTGCCAGCAGCCAGGGAGCTTTTGAGCAGTTCTTC. Amino acids: CASSQGAFEQFF. Using reference TRBV5-6 and TRBJ2-1 for the parts outside the CDR3, the full variable domain is DAGVTQSPTHLIKTRGQQVTLRCSPKSGHDTVSWYQQALGQGPQFIFQYYEEEERQRGNFPDRFSGHQFPNYSSELNVNALLLGDSALYLCASSQGAFEQFFGPGTRLTVL.

The chain links TRBV11-2 to TRBJ2-1; TRBD2 might be the D (5 bases). CDR1 and CDR2 from the germline V gene are SGHAT and FQNNGV. CDR3 length: 14 amino acids. Trimming removed 6 bases at V and 6 bases at J, with 15 bases between. CDR3 residues: CASRIDPGTNEQFF. CDR3 DNA sequence: TGTGCCAGCAGGATAGACCCGGGAACCAATGAGCAGTTCTTC.

This clonotype was counted a few times. The V and J genes are TRBV27 and TRBJ2-5; D is unresolved. Per germline, CDR1 MNHEY and CDR2 SMNVEV (reference sequence). The germline V and J ends were trimmed by 5 bases and 4 bases, with 11 bases remaining between them. The CDR3 consists of 13 residues. CDR3 sequence (DNA): TGTGCCAGCAGTCATGACGTGGGAGAGACCCAGTACTTC. Residues: CASSHDVGETQYF.

This clonotype was seen a handful of times. The rearrangement links TRBV9 to TRBJ2-6, with D uncertain. CDR1 is SGDLS and CDR2 is YYNGEE in the germline V gene. The CDR3 extends over 15 amino acids. V lost 0 bases and J 0 bases, leaving 4 bases between the germline ends. CDR3 coding DNA: TGTGCCAGCAGCGTAGGAAGCTCTGGGGCCAACGTCCTGACTTTC. This sequence encodes CASSVGSSGANVLTF. Using reference TRBV9 and TRBJ2-6 for the parts outside the CDR3, the full variable domain is DSGVTQTPKHLITATGQRVTLRCSPRSGDLSVYWYQQSLDQGLQFLIQYYNGEERAKGNILERFSAQQFPDLHSELNLSSLELGDSALYFCASSVGSSGANVLTFGAGSRLTVL.

This clonotype was detected a few times. This rearrangement joins TRBV5-4 to TRBJ2-7; 7 nucleotides align to TRBD2. The V and J ends lost 0 bases and 5 bases, in that order; junction bases with no gene match: 8. CDR3 length equals 15 residues. Germline V gene data show CDR1 as SGHNT and CDR2 as YYREEE (reference sequence). The CDR3 here is CASSLAYQRENEQYF. In DNA form, the CDR3 reads TGTGCCAGCAGCTTGGCCTACCAGCGGGAAAACGAGCAGTACTTC.

V usage is TRBV9 and J usage is TRBJ1-3; 9 bases match TRBD1. In germline, CDR1 is SGDLS, CDR2 YYNGEE. V lost 3 bases, J lost 2 bases, and 6 bases stayed unmatched. The CDR3 totals 16 residues. The CDR3 here is CASSAYRDRAGNTIYF. The CDR3 nucleotides are TGTGCCAGCAGCGCCTACCGGGACAGGGCTGGAAACACCATATATTTT.

This sequence joins TRBV3-1 and TRBJ1-6; D remains unclear. The CDR3 has 13 residues. Germline lookup yields CDR1 LGHDT and CDR2 YNNKEL (reference sequence). The germline V and J ends were trimmed by 6 bases and 8 bases, with 11 bases remaining between them. The CDR3 bases are TGTGCCAGCAGGAGTCAGACATATTCACCCCTCCACTTT. Its protein is CASRSQTYSPLHF.

This clonotype occurred a few times. V usage is TRBV30 and J usage is TRBJ2-6; D may be TRBD2 (7 bases). The CDR3 sequence is 16 residues long. The V and J ends lost 7 bases and 2 bases respectively, with 18 bases between them. Per germline, CDR1 GTSNPN and CDR2 SVGIG (reference sequence). The CDR3: CASTYREGTGANVLTF. As DNA, the CDR3 is TGTGCCTCGACTTACAGGGAGGGCACTGGGGCCAACGTCCTGACTTTC.

At least ten counts were recorded for this clonotype. J is TRBJ2-5 and V is TRBV30; D gene unclear. The germline V and J ends were trimmed by 0 bases and 2 bases, with 10 bases remaining between them. CDR1 and CDR2 (germline): GTSNPN, SVGIG (reference sequence). The CDR3 totals 14 residues. The CDR3 sequence: CAWSVSSLQETQYF. Written as DNA, the CDR3 is TGTGCCTGGAGTGTCAGTAGCCTACAAGAGACCCAGTACTTC.

This clonotype showed up many times. The chain links TRBV4-2 to TRBJ2-7; perhaps TRBD1 as D (6 bases). Germline loops: CDR1 LGHNA, CDR2 YNFKEQ. This CDR3 comprises 17 residues. Trimming removed 0 bases from V and 4 bases from J, with 19 bases in between. CDR3 loop: CASSQDKVGRGVYEQYF. In DNA, the CDR3 is TGTGCCAGCAGCCAAGATAAGGTGGGCAGGGGAGTGTACGAGCAGTACTTC.

This clonotype was recorded many times. The chain employs TRBV12-3 or TRBV12-4 and TRBJ2-3, with 9 bases lining up with TRBD2. This CDR3 region has 16 residues. The V and J ends lost 7 bases and 2 bases, in that order; junction bases with no gene match: 10. The CDR3 sequence is CASNRLAGVSTDTQYF. Here the CDR3 DNA reads TGTGCCAGCAATCGCTTAGCGGGGGTCTCCACAGATACGCAGTATTTT.

The rearrangement links TRBV4-1 to TRBJ1-1; no definite D call. Germline V gives CDR1 MGHRA, CDR2 YSYEKL. This CDR3 is built from 16 residues. V was clipped by 4 bases and J by 4 bases, with 19 bases between them. The CDR3, as DNA: TGCGCCAGCAGCCCTGTATCGGGGTTTTTGGGCACTGAAGCTTTCTTT. This gives the protein CASSPVSGFLGTEAFF.

In this sample, this clonotype turned up many times. This chain links TRBV18 with TRBJ2-1; D remains ambiguous. V was cut by 0 bases and J by 6 bases, with 9 bases left in between. CDR3 size: 14 residues. Germline CDR1 and CDR2: KGHSH and LQKENI. This CDR3 is CASSPPAQLNEQFF. DNA for the CDR3: TGTGCCAGCTCACCACCGGCTCAGCTCAATGAGCAGTTCTTC.